The 10 T cell receptor beta chains below all came from one sample that was sequenced in a study of blood T cell repertoires in COVID-19. Libraries were prepared by immunoSEQ multiplex PCR; TCRdb keeps only in-frame clonotypes and omits some of them. There are about 70,000 clones in the sample; 85% to 90% occur only once, and roughly 1.4% lies in the top ten. The material sequenced was peripheral blood. The receptors stem from a man between 60 and 75 years old with acute or convalescent COVID-19.

This chain joins TRBV3-1 (or the pseudogene TRBV3-2) and TRBJ1-2, with 8 bases aligning to TRBD1. Germline values: CDR1 LGHDT, CDR2 YNNKEL (reference sequence). The CDR3 consists of 14 residues. The junction had 6 bases not matched to a gene; V was cut back by 1 base and J by 8 bases. The CDR3 region has the DNA TGTGCCAGCAGCCAAGCGGCAGGGGGCTGGGGCTACACCTTC. Amino acid sequence: CASSQAAGGWGYTF.

This chain connects TRBV24-1 to TRBJ1-1; D is uncertain. There are 11 residues in the CDR3. The germline V and J ends were trimmed by 4 bases and 9 bases, with 8 bases remaining between them. In germline, CDR1 is KGHDR, CDR2 SFDVKD. The CDR3 is CATSEGGKAFF. The CDR3 DNA is TGTGCCACCAGTGAGGGCGGGAAAGCTTTCTTT.

The rearrangement uses TRBV2 and TRBJ1-6; D remains unclear. The CDR3 is made up of 12 amino acids. Trimming shortened V by 6 bases and J by 6 bases, and 6 bases separated the two germline ends. Germline V gives CDR1 SNHLY, CDR2 FYNNEI. CDR3 protein: CASRAPNSPLHF. CDR3 nucleotides: TGTGCCAGCAGGGCTCCTAATTCACCCCTCCACTTT.

This clone was detected once. V gene TRBV5-1 combines with J gene TRBJ2-7, with a tentative D call TRBD2 (5 bases). This CDR3 is 15 amino acids long. Trimming left V 0 bases short and J 2 bases short, with 12 bases between. Germline CDR1 SGHRS, CDR2 YFSETQ. CDR3 sequence (DNA): TGCGCCAGCAGCTTGGCTCCGGGGTCTGCCTACGAGCAGTACTTC. Translated, it gives CASSLAPGSAYEQYF. The entire variable domain, with the rest obtained from reference TRBV5-1 and TRBJ2-7, is as follows: KAGVTQTPRYLIKTRGQQVTLSCSPISGHRSVSWYQQTPGQGLQFLFEYFSETQRNKGNFPGRFSGRQFSNSRSEMNVSTLELGDSALYLCASSLAPGSAYEQYFGPGTRLTVT.

In this sample, this clone turned up a few times. The genes are TRBV30 and TRBJ1-2; no clear D. This CDR3 comprises 13 residues. Trimming took 4 bases from V and 6 from J, leaving 15 bases between them. CDR1 GTSNPN and CDR2 SVGIG come from the germline V gene (reference sequence). The CDR3 is CAWNLVWADGYTF. CDR3 coding DNA: TGTGCCTGGAACCTCGTTTGGGCAGATGGCTACACCTTC.

The J gene is TRBJ2-2, the V gene TRBV5-1; D might be TRBD2 (7 bases). CDR1 and CDR2 (germline): SGHRS, YFSETQ. V was shortened by 0 bases and J by 3 bases, with 12 bases between the two germline ends. The length of the CDR3 is 16 residues. CDR3 residues: CASSLVTGRDTGELFF. CDR3 bases: TGCGCCAGCAGCTTGGTCACAGGGAGGGACACCGGGGAGCTGTTTTTT.

This rearrangement joins TRBV10-3 to TRBJ1-3, with 8 bases that match TRBD1. Germline assignment: CDR1 ENHRY and CDR2 SYGVKD. This CDR3 has 14 residues. Trimming removed 6 bases from V and 5 bases from J; junction bases left unmatched: 6. The CDR3 protein is CAIREQGERNTIYF. DNA of the CDR3: TGTGCCATCAGGGAACAGGGGGAAAGAAACACCATATATTTT.

J is TRBJ1-6 and V is TRBV18; TRBD1 matches at 7 bases. V gave up 3 bases and J gave up 4 bases; unmatched junction bases: 9. Germline V gene sequence: CDR1 KGHSH, CDR2 LQKENI. The CDR3 spans 17 residues. CDR3 DNA: TGTGCCAGCTCACCTTTCGGACCGGGACAGTATAATTCACCCCTCCACTTT. Translation: CASSPFGPGQYNSPLHF.

This chain joins TRBV10-3 and TRBJ2-3; 11 nucleotides match TRBD1. Germline V gene sequence: CDR1 ENHRY, CDR2 SYGVKD. CDR3 length: 18 amino acids. J was trimmed by 1 base and V by 1 base; bases with no gene match: 7. The CDR3 DNA is TGTGCCATCAGTGAGTACCACGGGACAGGGGGAGGCACAGATACGCAGTATTTT. Its protein is CAISEYHGTGGGTDTQYF.

The V and J genes are TRBV11-2 and TRBJ1-6; D call uncertain. Trimming pared 0 bases from V and 7 bases from J, leaving 10 bases between. The CDR3 contains 15 residues. Looked up from germline, CDR1 is SGHAT and CDR2 is FQNNGV. The CDR3 sequence: CASSLEARQNSPLHF. The CDR3 region has the DNA TGTGCCAGCAGCTTAGAGGCCAGGCAGAATTCACCCCTCCACTTT.